These T cell receptor beta chains were read from a single sample in a study of cytomegalovirus exposure and HLA in healthy donors. Sequencing used immunoSEQ multiplex PCR; TCRdb keeps in-frame clones, though not all of them. Found here are about 160,000 clones, around 88% of them singletons; the top ten hold under 0.95%. Material: PBMCs. The receptors here all came from a woman in her twenties or thirties in good health and CMV-seronegative. Both conserved end residues are part of each CDR3. Each record gives: clone size, D gene, V gene, J gene, CDR3 DNA, CDR3 protein. D genes are given only for firm matches. The size entry is marked missing in some rows and otherwise reads once, few, many or a size class.

>few|TRBD1|TRBV5-6|TRBJ2-7
TGTGCCAGCAGCTTAAGAGGGGGCCGAACCTACGAGCAGTACTTC
CASSLRGGRTYEQYF
>-|TRBD1|TRBV7-9|TRBJ2-5
TGTGCCAGCAGCTCAGTACAGGGGTCACCCACCCCAGAGACCCAGTACTTC
CASSSVQGSPTPETQYF
>-|TRBD1|TRBV5-6|TRBJ2-5
TGTGCCAGCCCCTTCAATAACGGACAGGACACAGAGACCCAGTACTTC
CASPFNNGQDTETQYF
>-|TRBD1|TRBV28|TRBJ1-2
TGTGCCAGCAGTCTAACCTCCGTATTTCCCCGACAGGGGGCAGAAGACTATGGCTACACCTTC
CASSLTSVFPRQGAEDYGYTF
>-|-|TRBV7-9|TRBJ2-7
TGTGCCAGCAGCTTATCTGGAGACTTC
CASSLSGDF
>-|-|TRBV9|TRBJ1-2
TGTGCCAGCAGCGATAGCCCCTCAAGAGATAACTATGGCTACACCTTC
CASSDSPSRDNYGYTF
>-|TRBD1|TRBV7-2|TRBJ2-5
TGTGCCAGCAGCTTCAGGGGGCGGCAAGAGACCCAGTACTTC
CASSFRGRQETQYF
>-|TRBD1|TRBV2|TRBJ1-6
TGTGCCAGCACGGGCAGGGGGCTCCCGAATTCACCCCTCCACTTT
CASTGRGLPNSPLHF
>-|TRBD1|TRBV27|TRBJ2-5
TGTGCCAGCACGGCGGACAGGGGCCAAGAGACCCAGTACTTC
CASTADRGQETQYF
>-|TRBD2|TRBV9|TRBJ2-2
TGTGCCAGCAGCGTAGGGCAGCCGGGACTAGCGGGGCCCGGGGAGCTGTTTTTT
CASSVGQPGLAGPGELFF
>-|-|TRBV7-9|TRBJ2-7
TGTGCCAGCAGCCCCCCCGGAGACTCCTACGAGCAGTACTTC
CASSPPGDSYEQYF
>-|-|TRBV5-1|TRBJ2-3
TGCGCCAGCAGCTTGGGGCGAGCGGGCAGTAAGTCAGATACGCAGTATTTT
CASSLGRAGSKSDTQYF
>-|-|TRBV7-3|TRBJ2-3
TGTGCCAGCAGCTTGGCGGGGGCCACAGATACGCAGTATTTT
CASSLAGATDTQYF
>few|TRBD1|TRBV28|TRBJ1-1
TGTGCCAGCGGGGGACAGGGTTCTGAAGCTTTCTTT
CASGGQGSEAFF